The clone carrying this T cell receptor beta chain came up many times. The V and J ends lost 0 bases and 3 bases respectively, with 3 bases between them. The CDR3 is made up of 13 amino acids. Looked up from germline, CDR1 is MNHEY and CDR2 is SMNVEV (reference sequence). This sample is part of a study of T-cell reconstitution after alpha-beta-depleted transplantation in children. Unique molecular identifiers were incorporated during preparation of the TCRbeta library. TCRdb ran MiXCR on the PCR reads and lists one entry per CDR3 protein. The sample carries some 550,000 distinct CDR3 sequences, approximately 16% recorded once.

The sample in question was PBMCs from the stem cell graft donor, obtained from the stem cell graft. J is TRBJ1-5 and V is TRBV27; D ambiguous. The source of this sequence is a human donor who donated a stem cell graft to a child with acute lymphoblastic leukemia. CDR3 coding DNA: TGTGCCAGCAGTTTATCGGTCAATCAGCCCCAGCATTTT. Amino acid sequence: CASSLSVNQPQHF.